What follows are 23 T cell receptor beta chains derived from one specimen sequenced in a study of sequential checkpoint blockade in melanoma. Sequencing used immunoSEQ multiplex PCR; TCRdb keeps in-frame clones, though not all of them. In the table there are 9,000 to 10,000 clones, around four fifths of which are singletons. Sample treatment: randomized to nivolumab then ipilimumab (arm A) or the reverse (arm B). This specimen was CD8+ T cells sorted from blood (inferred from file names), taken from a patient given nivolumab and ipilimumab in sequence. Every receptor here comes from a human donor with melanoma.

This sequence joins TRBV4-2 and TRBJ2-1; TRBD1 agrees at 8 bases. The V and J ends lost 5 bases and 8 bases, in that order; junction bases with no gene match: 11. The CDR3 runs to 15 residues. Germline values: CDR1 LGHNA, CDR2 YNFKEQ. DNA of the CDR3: TGTGCCAGCAGCACAGGGACAGGTTTTGGGGATGAGCAGTTCTTC. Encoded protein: CASSTGTGFGDEQFF.

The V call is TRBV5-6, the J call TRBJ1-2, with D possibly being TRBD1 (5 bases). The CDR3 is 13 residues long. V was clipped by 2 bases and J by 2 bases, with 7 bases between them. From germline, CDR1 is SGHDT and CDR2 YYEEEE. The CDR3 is CASSFGGNYGYTF. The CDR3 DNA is TGTGCCAGCAGCTTCGGGGGAAACTATGGCTACACCTTC.

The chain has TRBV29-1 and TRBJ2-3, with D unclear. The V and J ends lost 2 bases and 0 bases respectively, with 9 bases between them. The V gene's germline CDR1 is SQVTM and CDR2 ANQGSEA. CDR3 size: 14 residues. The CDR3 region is CSVEPSLSTDTQYF. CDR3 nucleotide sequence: TGCAGCGTTGAACCCTCGTTAAGCACAGATACGCAGTATTTT.

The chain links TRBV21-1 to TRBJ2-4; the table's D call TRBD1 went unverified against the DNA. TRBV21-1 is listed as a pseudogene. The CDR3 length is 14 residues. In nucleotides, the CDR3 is TGTGCCAGCAGTGTAGTTGAGGGGGAAAACATTCAGTACTTC. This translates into CASSVVEGENIQYF.

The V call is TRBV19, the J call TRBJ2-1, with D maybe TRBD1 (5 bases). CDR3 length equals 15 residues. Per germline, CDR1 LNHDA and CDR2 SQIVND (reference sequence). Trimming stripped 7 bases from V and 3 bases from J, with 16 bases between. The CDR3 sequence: CASTAAETDYNEQFF. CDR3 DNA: TGTGCCAGTACCGCCGCGGAGACAGACTACAATGAGCAGTTCTTC.

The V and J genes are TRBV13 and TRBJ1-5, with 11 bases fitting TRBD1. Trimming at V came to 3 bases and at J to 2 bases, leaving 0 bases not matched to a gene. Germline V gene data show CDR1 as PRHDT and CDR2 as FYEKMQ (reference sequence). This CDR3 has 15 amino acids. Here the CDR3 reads CASSLGQGGNQPQHF. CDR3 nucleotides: TGTGCCAGCAGCTTGGGACAGGGGGGCAATCAGCCCCAGCATTTT.

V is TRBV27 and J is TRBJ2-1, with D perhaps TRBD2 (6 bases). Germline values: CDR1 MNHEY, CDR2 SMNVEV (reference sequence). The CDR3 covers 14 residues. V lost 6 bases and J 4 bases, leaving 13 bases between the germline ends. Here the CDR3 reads CASSASALYNEQFF. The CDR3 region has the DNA TGTGCCAGCAGCGCTAGCGCGCTTTACAATGAGCAGTTCTTC.

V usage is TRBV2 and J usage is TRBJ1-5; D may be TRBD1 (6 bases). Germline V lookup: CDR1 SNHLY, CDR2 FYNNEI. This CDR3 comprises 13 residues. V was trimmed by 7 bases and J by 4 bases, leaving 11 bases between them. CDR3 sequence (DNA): TGTGCCAGCATGGGAGGGGGAAATCAGCCCCAGCATTTT. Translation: CASMGGGNQPQHF.

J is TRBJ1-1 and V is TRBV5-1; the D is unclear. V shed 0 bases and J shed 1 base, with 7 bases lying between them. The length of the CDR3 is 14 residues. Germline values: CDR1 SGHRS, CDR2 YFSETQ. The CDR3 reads CASSLDWANTEAFF. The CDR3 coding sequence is TGCGCCAGCAGCTTGGACTGGGCGAACACTGAAGCTTTCTTT.

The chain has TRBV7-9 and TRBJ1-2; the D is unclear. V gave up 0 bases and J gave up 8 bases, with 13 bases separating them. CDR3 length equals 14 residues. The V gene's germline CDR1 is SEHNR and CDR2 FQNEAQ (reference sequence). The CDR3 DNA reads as TGTGCCAGCAGCTTAGCGATGAACAGAGAGGGCTACACCTTC. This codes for CASSLAMNREGYTF.

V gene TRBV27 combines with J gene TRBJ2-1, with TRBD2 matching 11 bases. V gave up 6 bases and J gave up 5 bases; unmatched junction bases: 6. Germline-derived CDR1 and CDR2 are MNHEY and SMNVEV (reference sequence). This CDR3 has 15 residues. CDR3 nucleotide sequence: TGTGCCAGCAGGACCGGACTAGCGGGCCACAATGAGCAGTTCTTC. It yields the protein CASRTGLAGHNEQFF.

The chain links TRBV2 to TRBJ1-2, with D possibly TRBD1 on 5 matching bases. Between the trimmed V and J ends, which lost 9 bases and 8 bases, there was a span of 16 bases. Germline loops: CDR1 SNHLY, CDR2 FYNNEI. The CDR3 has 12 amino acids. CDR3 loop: CARGDGGFGYTF. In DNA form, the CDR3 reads TGTGCCAGGGGAGATGGGGGGTTCGGCTACACCTTC.

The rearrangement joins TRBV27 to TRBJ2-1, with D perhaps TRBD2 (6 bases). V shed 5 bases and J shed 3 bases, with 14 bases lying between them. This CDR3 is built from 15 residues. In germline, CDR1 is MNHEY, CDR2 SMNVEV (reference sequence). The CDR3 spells CASSPTRRVYNEQFF. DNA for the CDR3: TGTGCCAGCAGTCCGACTAGAAGGGTCTACAATGAGCAGTTCTTC.

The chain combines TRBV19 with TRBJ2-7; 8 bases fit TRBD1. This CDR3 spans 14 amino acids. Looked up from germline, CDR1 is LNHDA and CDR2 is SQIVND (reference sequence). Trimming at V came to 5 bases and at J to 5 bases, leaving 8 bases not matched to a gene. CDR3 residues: CASSPSVTGDEQYV. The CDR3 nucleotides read TGTGCCAGTAGTCCCTCTGTGACAGGGGACGAGCAGTACGTC.

The CDR3, as DNA: TGCGCCAGCATCAACGCGGGGCAGGGCGAGGAGACCCAGTACTTC. Its translation: CASINAGQGEETQYF. The chain links TRBV5-1 to TRBJ2-5, with a possible D match to TRBD2 (6 bases). This CDR3 comprises 15 residues. Trimming removed 6 bases from V and 5 bases from J, with 20 bases in between. Germline V gives CDR1 SGHRS, CDR2 YFSETQ.

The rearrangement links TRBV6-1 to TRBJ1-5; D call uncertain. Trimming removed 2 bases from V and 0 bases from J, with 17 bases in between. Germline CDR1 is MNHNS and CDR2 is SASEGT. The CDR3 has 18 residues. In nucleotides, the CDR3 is TGTGCCAGCAGTGAAAGGCTCCAAGACCGACATAGCAATCAGCCCCAGCATTTT. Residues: CASSERLQDRHSNQPQHF.

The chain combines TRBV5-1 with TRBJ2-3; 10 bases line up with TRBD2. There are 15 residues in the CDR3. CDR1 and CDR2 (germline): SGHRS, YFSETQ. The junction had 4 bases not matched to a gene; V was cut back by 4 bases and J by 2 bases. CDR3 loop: CASSLGLADTDTQYF. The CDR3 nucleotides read TGCGCCAGCAGCCTAGGACTAGCGGACACAGATACGCAGTATTTT.

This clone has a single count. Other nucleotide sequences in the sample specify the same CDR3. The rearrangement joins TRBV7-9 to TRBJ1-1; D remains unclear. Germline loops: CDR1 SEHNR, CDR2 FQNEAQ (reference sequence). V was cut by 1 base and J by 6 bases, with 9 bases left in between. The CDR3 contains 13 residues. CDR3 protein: CASSLGGTSEAFF. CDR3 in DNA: TGTGCCAGCAGCTTAGGAGGTACGTCTGAAGCTTTCTTT.

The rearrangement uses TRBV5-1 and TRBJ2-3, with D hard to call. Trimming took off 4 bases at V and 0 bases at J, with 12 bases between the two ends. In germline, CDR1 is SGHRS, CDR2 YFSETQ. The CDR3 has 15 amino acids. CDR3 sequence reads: CASSVEEFSTDTQYF. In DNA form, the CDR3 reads TGCGCCAGCAGCGTGGAAGAGTTTAGCACAGATACGCAGTATTTT.

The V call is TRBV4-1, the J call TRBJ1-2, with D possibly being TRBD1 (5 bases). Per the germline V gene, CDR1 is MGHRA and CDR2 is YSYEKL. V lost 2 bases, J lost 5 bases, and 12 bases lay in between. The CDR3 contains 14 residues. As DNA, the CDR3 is TGCGCCAGCAGCCAACCGGGGGACGGGTATGGCTACACCTTC. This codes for CASSQPGDGYGYTF.

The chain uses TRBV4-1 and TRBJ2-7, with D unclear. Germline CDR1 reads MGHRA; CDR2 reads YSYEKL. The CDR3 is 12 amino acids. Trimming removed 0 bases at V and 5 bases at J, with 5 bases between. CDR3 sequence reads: CASSQELDEQYF. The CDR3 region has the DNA TGCGCCAGCAGCCAAGAACTCGACGAGCAGTACTTC.

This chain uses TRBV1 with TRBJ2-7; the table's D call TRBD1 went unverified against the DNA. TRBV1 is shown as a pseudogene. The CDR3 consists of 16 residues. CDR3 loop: CTSSQDKRQGGYEQYV. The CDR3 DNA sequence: TGCACCAGCAGCCAAGATAAACGACAGGGAGGCTACGAGCAGTACGTC.

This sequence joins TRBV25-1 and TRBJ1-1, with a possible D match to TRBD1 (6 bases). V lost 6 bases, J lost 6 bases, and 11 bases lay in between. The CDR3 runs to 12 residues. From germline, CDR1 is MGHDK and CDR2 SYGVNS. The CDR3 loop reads CASRGGQSEAFF. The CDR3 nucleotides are TGTGCCAGCAGAGGAGGACAGTCTGAAGCTTTCTTT.